This T cell receptor beta chain appears in the sequencing data of a study of identical twins. General study points: Fewer insertions marked abundant cord blood beta clonotypes; young adult naive trended weakly, memory not at all.

Everyone who donated was a healthy Caucasian. TCRdb reprocessed the 5' RACE reads via MiXCR and lists one record per CDR3 protein. The profile shows some 500,000 distinct CDR3 sequences, roughly a fifth of them singletons. V lost 2 bases to trimming and J lost 4 bases, with 19 bases between them. The CDR3 is made up of 16 amino acids. Germline CDR1 reads SGHKS; CDR2 reads YYEKEE (reference sequence). There are a few counts of this clonotype. Its matching antigen is unknown. These data were likewise used in another study, on T cells expressing NK-cell markers. This second study says: There were seven HCMV-seropositive donors and one seronegative donor among the eight sequenced.

This sequence was found in a woman younger than 30 in good health. Sequencing was done on a sample of CD4+ T cells sorted from blood. This chain uses TRBV5-5 with TRBJ2-7; D possibly uses TRBD1 or TRBD2 (5 bases each). The CDR3 DNA reads as TGTGCCAGCAGCTTTGGCCCGGGGCGCAGGTTGTACGAGCAGTACTTC. Amino acids: CASSFGPGRRLYEQYF.